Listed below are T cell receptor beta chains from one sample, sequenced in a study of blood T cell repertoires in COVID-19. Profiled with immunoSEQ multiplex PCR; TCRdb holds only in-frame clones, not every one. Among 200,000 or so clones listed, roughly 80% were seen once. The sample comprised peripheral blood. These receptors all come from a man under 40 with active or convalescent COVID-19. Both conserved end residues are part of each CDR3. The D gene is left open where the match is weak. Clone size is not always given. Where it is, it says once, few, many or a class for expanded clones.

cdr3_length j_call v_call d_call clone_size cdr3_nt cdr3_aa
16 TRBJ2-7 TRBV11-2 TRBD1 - TGTGCCAGCAGCTGGGATCTCGGACAGGGGTCCTACGAGCAGTACTTC CASSWDLGQGSYEQYF
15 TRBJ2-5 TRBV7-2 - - TGTGCCAGCAGCGCACAGGTATCAAGTCAAGAGACCCAGTACTTC CASSAQVSSQETQYF
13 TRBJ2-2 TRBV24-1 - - TGTGCCACCAGTGGTCGGAACACCGGGGAGCTGTTTTTT CATSGRNTGELFF
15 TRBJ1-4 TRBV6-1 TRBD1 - TGTGCCAGCAGTGAGCAGGGGGCAGCTAATGAAAAACTGTTTTTT CASSEQGAANEKLFF
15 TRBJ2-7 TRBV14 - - TGTGCCAGCAGCCAAGTATCCGCCTACGGGAACGAGCAGTACTTC CASSQVSAYGNEQYF
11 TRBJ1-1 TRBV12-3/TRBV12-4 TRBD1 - TGTGCCAGCAGCCCCGACAGGGGAGCTTTCTTT CASSPDRGAFF
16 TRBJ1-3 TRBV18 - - TGTGCCAGCTCACCACCGTATGGGGCTTCTGGAAACACCATATATTTT CASSPPYGASGNTIYF
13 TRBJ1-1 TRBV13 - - TGTGCCAGCAGAAGACGGGAGAACACTGAAGCTTTCTTT CASRRRENTEAFF
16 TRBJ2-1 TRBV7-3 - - TGTGCCAGCAGCTTAACCGGGGGGACAAGGTCCAATGAGCAGTTCTTC CASSLTGGTRSNEQFF
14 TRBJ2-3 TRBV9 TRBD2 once TGTGCCAGCAGCGGTGGGGGGGTAGCAGATACGCAGTATTTT CASSGGGVADTQYF
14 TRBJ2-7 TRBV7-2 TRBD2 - TGTGCCAGCAGCTACAGCGGGAGCTCCTACGAGCAGTACTTC CASSYSGSSYEQYF
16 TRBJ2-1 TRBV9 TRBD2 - TGTGCCAGCAGCTCCGGACTAGCGGGAGTCTACAATGAGCAGTTCTTC CASSSGLAGVYNEQFF
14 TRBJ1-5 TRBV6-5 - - TGTGCCAGCAGGCTGGGGGGGAGCAATCAGCCCCAGCATTTT CASRLGGSNQPQHF
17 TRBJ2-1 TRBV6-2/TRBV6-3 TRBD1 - TGTGCCAGCAGTTATTTGGGCGGGACGGGACAGGTTTTTGTGAAGTTCTTC CASSYLGGTGQVFVKFF
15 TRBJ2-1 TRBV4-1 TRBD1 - TGCGCCAGCAGCCAAGAAACCGGGACAGGGTTTGAGCAGTTCTTC CASSQETGTGFEQFF
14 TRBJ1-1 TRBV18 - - TGTGCCAGCTCACCCGACATCGGGAACACTGAAGCTTTCTTT CASSPDIGNTEAFF
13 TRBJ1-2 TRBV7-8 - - TGTGCCAGCAGCCCAGATAGAACAGGTAAGTCCTTCTTC CASSPDRTGKSFF
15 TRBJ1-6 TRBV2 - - TGTGCCAGCAGTGACCTGGGGGCCGGGAATTCACCCCTCCACTTT CASSDLGAGNSPLHF
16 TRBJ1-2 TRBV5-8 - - TGTGCCAGCAGCCAGGCAGGACAGCCCGCTAACTATGGCTACACCTTC CASSQAGQPANYGYTF
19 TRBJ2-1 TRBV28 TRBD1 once TGTGCCAGCACCATCCGAACAGGGGAAACAGGGAGCTCCTACAATGAGCAGTTCTTC CASTIRTGETGSSYNEQFF
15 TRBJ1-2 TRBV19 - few TGTGCCAGTAGTCTACTAGGCGGAGTTCCCTATGGCTACACCTTC CASSLLGGVPYGYTF
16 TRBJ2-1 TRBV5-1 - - TGCGCCAGCAGCTTTTCACCAGGGCCTTCCTACAATGAGCAGTTCTTC CASSFSPGPSYNEQFF
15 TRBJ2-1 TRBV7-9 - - TGTGCCAGCAGCTTCCAAAGGCAGGGCCGCAATGAGCAGTTCTTC CASSFQRQGRNEQFF
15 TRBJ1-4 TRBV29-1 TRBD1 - TGCAGCGTCTCCACAGGGGTAGCAACTAATGAAAAACTGTTTTTT CSVSTGVATNEKLFF
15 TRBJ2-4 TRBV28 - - TGTGCCAGCAGTTTAGGCGGGACAGATAAAAACATTCAGTACTTC CASSLGGTDKNIQYF
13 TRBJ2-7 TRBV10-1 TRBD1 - TGCGCCAGCAGTTTTAACAGGGGCAGCGAGCAGTACTTC CASSFNRGSEQYF
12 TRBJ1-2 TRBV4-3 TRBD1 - TGCGCCAGCAGCCCGACAGGGGAGGGCTACACCTTC CASSPTGEGYTF
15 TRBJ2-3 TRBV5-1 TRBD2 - TGCGCCAGCAGCTCGGCGGGAGACGTAACAGATACGCAGTATTTT CASSSAGDVTDTQYF
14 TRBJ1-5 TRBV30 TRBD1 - TGTGCCTGGAGTGGAGGGGGCACAAATCAGCCCCAGCATTTT CAWSGGGTNQPQHF
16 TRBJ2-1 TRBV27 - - TGTGCCAGCAGCCGAACACCGCTTCTCTCCTACAATGAGCAGTTCTTC CASSRTPLLSYNEQFF
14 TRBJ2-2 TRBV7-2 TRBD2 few TGTGCCAGCGGTCTAGCGGGAGTTACCGGGGAGCTGTTTTTT CASGLAGVTGELFF
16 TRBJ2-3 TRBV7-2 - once TGTGCCAGCCCCAAGCCGGGGACTTCTAGCACAGATACGCAGTATTTT CASPKPGTSSTDTQYF
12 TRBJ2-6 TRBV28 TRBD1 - TGTGCCGCAAGACAGGGGGGAAACGTCCTGACTTTC CAARQGGNVLTF
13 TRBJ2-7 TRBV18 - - TGTGCCAGCTCAGCATCTCCAGGCTACGAGCAGTACTTC CASSASPGYEQYF
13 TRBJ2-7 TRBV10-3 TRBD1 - TGTGCCATCAGTGTTTGGACAGGGCGGGAGCAGTACTTC CAISVWTGREQYF
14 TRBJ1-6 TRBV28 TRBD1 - TGTGCCAGCAGCCCTGGACAGGTAGATTCACCCCTCCACTTT CASSPGQVDSPLHF
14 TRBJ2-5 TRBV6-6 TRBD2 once TGTGCCAGCAGAACTAGCGGGGGCCAAGAGACCCAGTACTTC CASRTSGGQETQYF
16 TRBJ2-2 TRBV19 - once TGTGCCAGTAGTATTGCGGGTGATCCTAACACCGGGGAGCTGTTTTTT CASSIAGDPNTGELFF
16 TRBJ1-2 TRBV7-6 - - TGTGCCAGCAGCTGGCCAAGAGGGGAGGCTAACTATGGCTACACCTTC CASSWPRGEANYGYTF
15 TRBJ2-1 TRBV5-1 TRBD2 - TGCGCCAGTCAAGCGGGGGGGAGCTCCTACAATGAGCAGTTCTTC CASQAGGSSYNEQFF